This is a list of T cell receptor beta chains from one sample in a study of control samples from healthy donors and cancer patients. The assay was immunoSEQ multiplex PCR, and TCRdb's table has in-frame clones only and misses some. This repertoire shows under 65,000 clones, around 87% found once; its top ten account for about 13%. Sequencing was performed on PBMCs. These receptors originate from a woman aged 55-70 years with lung cancer. The CDR3 runs from the conserved cysteine through the conserved F or W. A D gene is named only where the DNA matches it firmly. Only some rows state a clone size, as once, few, many or a class for expanded clones.

- | TRBJ1-2 | TRBV12-3/TRBV12-4 | - | 12 | TGTGCCAGCAGTTTGACCGTGGGCGGCTACACCTTC | CASSLTVGGYTF
- | TRBJ2-5 | TRBV7-9 | - | 12 | TGTGCCAGCAGCCGGCAGTCGGGGACCCAGTACTTC | CASSRQSGTQYF
- | TRBJ1-5 | TRBV30 | - | 13 | TGTGCCTGGAGTTGGGGGTTTGATCAGCCCCAGCATTTT | CAWSWGFDQPQHF
- | TRBJ1-5 | TRBV10-3 | - | 15 | TGTGCCATCAGTGAGTCGGGTGGGAGAGGTCAGCCCCAGCATTTT | CAISESGGRGQPQHF
- | TRBJ2-3 | TRBV6-1 | - | 13 | TGTGCCAGCAGTGACGTAAATTGGGATACGCAGTATTTT | CASSDVNWDTQYF
- | TRBJ1-1 | TRBV18 | - | 14 | TGTGCCAGCTCACCAACAGGGTTAGACACTGAAGCTTTCTTT | CASSPTGLDTEAFF
- | TRBJ2-3 | TRBV7-7 | TRBD1 | 15 | TGTGCTAGCAGCCAAGGGACAGGGGGCACAGATACGCAGTATTTT | CASSQGTGGTDTQYF
- | TRBJ2-7 | TRBV5-1 | - | 14 | TGCGCCAGCAGCTTGGGGGCAGCGTCCTACGAGCAGTACTTC | CASSLGAASYEQYF
once | TRBJ1-2 | TRBV28 | - | 14 | TGTGCCAGCAGTTCCGTTGACGTGAACTATGGCTACACCTTC | CASSSVDVNYGYTF
- | TRBJ1-1 | TRBV3-1/TRBV3-2 | - | 12 | TGTGCCAGCAGCTATTTGGACGGTGAAGCTTTCTTT | CASSYLDGEAFF
- | TRBJ1-1 | TRBV6-5 | - | 13 | TGTGCCAGCAGTTACTCGATTTGGGGGGAAGCTTTCTTT | CASSYSIWGEAFF
- | TRBJ1-2 | TRBV7-9 | - | 15 | TGTGCCAGCAGCTTAGAGGGCGTCCTAGGTAATGGCTACACCTTC | CASSLEGVLGNGYTF
- | TRBJ1-2 | TRBV7-8 | TRBD1 | 14 | TGTGCCAGCAGCTTACAGGGGGCTTACTATGGCTACACCTTC | CASSLQGAYYGYTF
- | TRBJ1-1 | TRBV30 | - | 12 | TGTGCCTGGAGTTGGGAGAACACTGAAGCTTTCTTT | CAWSWENTEAFF
- | TRBJ1-2 | TRBV28 | - | 14 | TGTGCCAGCAGCCGTCGGGGTCCCAACTATGGCTACACCTTC | CASSRRGPNYGYTF
- | TRBJ2-3 | TRBV9 | - | 15 | TGTGCCAGCAGCGGCTACTTCCCGGCTACAGATACGCAGTATTTT | CASSGYFPATDTQYF
- | TRBJ1-2 | TRBV18 | TRBD1 | 14 | TGTGCCAGCTCACCTGTCCAGGGGGCGGAAGGCTACACCTTC | CASSPVQGAEGYTF
- | TRBJ2-3 | TRBV28 | - | 16 | TGTGCCAGCAGTGGGGGATTTCTTAAGATGGAAGATACGCAGTATTTT | CASSGGFLKMEDTQYF
- | TRBJ1-1 | TRBV20-1 | TRBD1 | 11 | TGCAGTGCTGACAGGGTTCCTGAAGCTTTCTTT | CSADRVPEAFF
- | TRBJ1-1 | TRBV5-1 | - | 14 | TGCGCCAGCAGCGTAGACGGGATGAACACTGAAGCTTTCTTT | CASSVDGMNTEAFF
- | TRBJ2-2 | TRBV9 | - | 15 | TGTGCCAGCAGCGTAGGAACAGTCACTGCCGGGGAGCTGTTTTTT | CASSVGTVTAGELFF
- | TRBJ2-6 | TRBV3-1/TRBV3-2 | - | 15 | TGTGCCAGCAGTCCAAAGACGGCTGGGGCCAACGTCCTGACTTTC | CASSPKTAGANVLTF